These 27 T cell receptor beta chains were all obtained from the same sample, sequenced in a study of TIL therapy for anti-PD-1-resistant metastatic lung cancer. This was the immunoSEQ v3 assay. Generated by immunoSEQ multiplex PCR, the TCRdb table keeps only in-frame clones and is missing some. The repertoire holds tens of thousands of clones, with around 79% as singletons. Time point noted: pre-treatment sample, taken before nivolumab and TIL therapy. This specimen was blood, taken at baseline. The receptors were gathered from a man aged 65-85 years with non-small cell lung cancer.

The V and J genes are TRBV27 and TRBJ1-2; D is undetermined. Trimming removed 3 bases from V and 8 bases from J, with 16 bases in between. Looked up from germline, CDR1 is MNHEY and CDR2 is SMNVEV (reference sequence). The CDR3 extends over 14 amino acids. CDR3 region: CASSFTQRSRGYTF. The CDR3, as DNA: TGTGCCAGCAGTTTCACCCAGAGGTCAAGGGGCTACACCTTC.

This clone was observed once. The chain recombines TRBV19 with TRBJ2-1, with no clear D. In germline, CDR1 is LNHDA, CDR2 SQIVND (reference sequence). This CDR3 is built from 13 residues. V was trimmed by 7 bases and J by 8 bases, leaving 15 bases between them. CDR3 sequence (DNA): TGTGCCAGTACAGGTCCCGGGTTGTATGAGCAGTTCTTC. Translating it yields CASTGPGLYEQFF.

The chain employs TRBV9 and TRBJ2-1; tentative D call: TRBD2 (5 bases). The CDR3 covers 14 residues. The V and J ends lost 0 bases and 1 base respectively, with 5 bases between them. Per the germline V gene, CDR1 is SGDLS and CDR2 is YYNGEE. Here the CDR3 DNA reads TGTGCCAGCAGCGTAGGGACTTCCTACAATGAGCAGTTCTTC. Translated: CASSVGTSYNEQFF.

The chain employs TRBV5-1 and TRBJ1-1; weak D call: TRBD1 (6 bases). V was cut by 4 bases and J by 4 bases, with 14 bases left in between. CDR1 and CDR2 from the germline V gene are SGHRS and YFSETQ. CDR3 length: 14 amino acids. CDR3 coding DNA: TGCGCCAGCAGCGTACAGGGTTCCTCCACTGAAGCTTTCTTT. Its translation: CASSVQGSSTEAFF.

This chain's CDR3 is CASSLDLASYNEQFF. The CDR3 bases are TGTGCCAGCAGCTTGGACCTCGCCTCCTACAATGAGCAGTTCTTC. This chain links TRBV11-2 with TRBJ2-1; D is ambiguous. There are 15 residues in the CDR3. Germline loops: CDR1 SGHAT, CDR2 FQNNGV. The V end was cut by 3 bases, the J end by 0 bases, with 9 bases between.

Here the CDR3 reads CASSMGRGRYGYTF. Written as DNA, the CDR3 is TGTGCCAGTAGTATGGGCAGGGGTAGGTATGGCTACACCTTC. This chain uses TRBV19 with TRBJ1-2; D may be TRBD1 (6 bases). V lost 3 bases, J lost 5 bases, and 13 bases lay in between. Germline CDR1 LNHDA, CDR2 SQIVND (reference sequence). The length of the CDR3 is 14 residues.

The chain is built from TRBV6-6 and TRBJ2-7; 9 bases are shared with TRBD1. CDR3 length: 15 amino acids. Germline V gene lookup returns CDR1 MNHNY and CDR2 SVGAGI (reference sequence). The ends lost 4 bases at V and 6 bases at J; junction bases unmatched: 10. The CDR3 sequence is CASSLGVSTGGEQYF. CDR3 DNA: TGTGCCAGCAGTTTAGGGGTTTCGACAGGGGGCGAGCAGTACTTC.

To note about this clone: A junction boundary mismatches the germline segment, possibly from a read error. The J gene is TRBJ2-2, the V gene TRBV7-7; 7 bases match TRBD1. The CDR3 length is 14 residues. The germline V gene has CDR1 SSHAT and CDR2 FNYEAQ (reference sequence). The CDR3 DNA reads TGTGCTAGCAGCTTGACAGGGATCACCGGGGAGCTGTTTTTT. It specifies CASSLTGITGELFF. Supplemented by reference TRBV7-7 and TRBJ2-2, the full variable domain reads GAGVSQSPRYKVTKRGQDVTLRCDPISSHATLYWYQQALGQGPEFLTYFNYEAQPDKSGLPSDRFSAERPEGSISTLTIQRTEQRDSAMYRCASSLTGITGELFFGEGSRLTVL.

This sequence joins TRBV7-7 and TRBJ2-2, with 7 bases that match TRBD2. V shed 0 bases and J 4 bases; nucleotides not matched to a gene: 8. The germline gives CDR1 SSHAT, CDR2 FNYEAQ (reference sequence). This CDR3 is built from 17 residues. DNA of the CDR3: TGTGCCAGCAGCTTAGCCGCTGGGAGGGCGGGCACCGGGGAGCTGTTTTTT. This sequence encodes CASSLAAGRAGTGELFF.

This chain links TRBV11-2 with TRBJ2-6; D call uncertain. This CDR3 is 14 amino acids long. V was shortened by 7 bases and J by 0 bases, with 7 bases between the two germline ends. Germline loops: CDR1 SGHAT, CDR2 FQNNGV. In DNA form, the CDR3 reads TGTGCCAGCACCAGCAGCTCTGGGGCCAACGTCCTGACTTTC. It is translated as CASTSSSGANVLTF.

The rearrangement uses TRBV6-5 and TRBJ1-1; D is possibly TRBD1 (6 bases). The germline V gene has CDR1 MNHEY and CDR2 SVGAGI. The germline V and J ends were trimmed by 3 bases and 5 bases, with 19 bases remaining between them. The CDR3 is made up of 16 amino acids. CDR3 region: CASSYFGSQGLTEAFF. In DNA form, the CDR3 reads TGTGCCAGCAGTTATTTTGGCTCACAGGGTTTAACTGAAGCTTTCTTT.

The rearrangement joins TRBV9 to TRBJ1-2, with D hard to call. V was shortened by 6 bases and J by 2 bases, with 14 bases between the two germline ends. The germline V gene has CDR1 SGDLS and CDR2 YYNGEE. This CDR3 region has 14 residues. Here the CDR3 reads CASTLTRGNYGYTF. DNA of the CDR3: TGTGCCAGCACCCTAACCCGGGGAAACTATGGCTACACCTTC. The whole variable domain, filled in from reference TRBV9 and TRBJ1-2, reads DSGVTQTPKHLITATGQRVTLRCSPRSGDLSVYWYQQSLDQGLQFLIQYYNGEERAKGNILERFSAQQFPDLHSELNLSSLELGDSALYFCASTLTRGNYGYTFGSGTRLTVV.

The chain carries TRBV28 and TRBJ2-7, with 16 bases fitting TRBD2. The J segment lost 7 bases and the V segment lost 4 bases, leaving 7 bases of the junction unmatched. The CDR3 has 16 residues. Germline-derived CDR1 and CDR2 are MDHEN and SYDVKM. The CDR3 sequence is CASSWGGLAGGLEQYF. The CDR3 region has the DNA TGTGCCAGCAGTTGGGGGGGACTAGCGGGAGGGCTTGAGCAGTACTTC. Full variable domain (outside the CDR3, taken from reference TRBV28 and TRBJ2-7): DVKVTQSSRYLVKRTGEKVFLECVQDMDHENMFWYRQDPGLGLRLIYFSYDVKMKEKGDIPEGYSVSREKKERFSLILESASTNQTSMYLCASSWGGLAGGLEQYFGPGTRLTVT.

This clone was seen a few times. The J gene is TRBJ2-7, the V gene TRBV28; 11 nucleotides align to TRBD1. There are 15 residues in the CDR3. Germline V lookup: CDR1 MDHEN, CDR2 SYDVKM. J was trimmed by 6 bases and V by 5 bases; bases with no gene match: 9. The CDR3 sequence: CASSKHGTGGFEQYF. The CDR3 DNA is TGTGCCAGCAGTAAACACGGGACAGGGGGTTTCGAGCAGTACTTC.

V gene TRBV25-1 combines with J gene TRBJ1-2; D call uncertain. Germline assignment: CDR1 MGHDK and CDR2 SYGVNS. V was pared by 3 bases and J by 4 bases, with 9 bases between. The CDR3 spans 13 residues. In DNA form, the CDR3 reads TGTGCCAGCAGTGAGGCTGATATCTATGGCTACACCTTC. The encoded protein is CASSEADIYGYTF.

The V call is TRBV7-9, the J call TRBJ1-6, with a tentative D call TRBD1 (6 bases). The CDR3 totals 14 residues. V lost 5 bases and J 9 bases, leaving 14 bases between the germline ends. CDR1 SEHNR and CDR2 FQNEAQ come from the germline V gene (reference sequence). CDR3 sequence (DNA): TGTGCCAGCAGCCAAACAGGGCTGAGTTCACCCCTCCACTTT. The encoded protein is CASSQTGLSSPLHF.

V and J are TRBV7-2 and TRBJ1-5, with D unclear. This CDR3 has 14 amino acids. The germline gives CDR1 SGHTA, CDR2 FQGNSA. V was cut by 1 base and J by 3 bases, with 7 bases left in between. CDR3 protein: CASSLGINNQPQHF. The CDR3 DNA sequence: TGTGCCAGCAGCTTAGGGATAAACAATCAGCCCCAGCATTTT.

The V and J genes are TRBV2 and TRBJ2-5; D may match TRBD1 or TRBD2 (5 bases each). This CDR3 has 13 residues. Germline lookup yields CDR1 SNHLY and CDR2 FYNNEI. The ends were cut back, 3 bases at V and 13 bases at J, with 18 bases in the middle. CDR3 sequence: CASSDRGDRTGYF. The DNA for the CDR3 is TGTGCCAGCAGTGACCGAGGGGACCGAACCGGGTACTTC.

The chain is built from TRBV28 and TRBJ1-2; D call uncertain. The CDR3 length is 10 residues. The V gene's germline CDR1 is MDHEN and CDR2 SYDVKM. Trimming pared 10 bases from V and 5 bases from J, leaving 8 bases between. The CDR3: CATVAYGYTF. CDR3 nucleotides: TGTGCCACGGTAGCATATGGCTACACCTTC.

This clone was seen a single time. CDR3 sequence (DNA): TGTGCCAGCAGTACTACAGGTGCAACTAACTATGGCTACACCTTC. Translating it yields CASSTTGATNYGYTF. The chain combines TRBV6-5 with TRBJ1-2; maybe TRBD1 (5 bases). Per the germline V gene, CDR1 is MNHEY and CDR2 is SVGAGI. The V end lost 5 bases, the J end lost 0 bases, and 13 bases lay between the germline ends. The CDR3 covers 15 residues.

This clone was seen a handful of times. The genes are TRBV28 and TRBJ1-3; TRBD1 is a possible D gene (6 bases). Between the trimmed V and J ends, which lost 5 bases and 2 bases, there was a span of 10 bases. The CDR3 spans 14 residues. Germline V gene sequence: CDR1 MDHEN, CDR2 SYDVKM. CDR3 DNA: TGTGCCAGCAGTGCCTCAGGGGCTGGAAACACCATATATTTT. Amino acid sequence: CASSASGAGNTIYF.

This chain joins TRBV19 and TRBJ2-3; 7 bases are shared with TRBD1. V gave up 3 bases and J gave up 1 base; unmatched junction bases: 1. The CDR3 length is 14 residues. Germline V gene lookup returns CDR1 LNHDA and CDR2 SQIVND (reference sequence). The CDR3 nucleotides read TGTGCCAGTAGTATCCAGGGGGGCACAGATACGCAGTATTTT. Translation: CASSIQGGTDTQYF.

A word on this clone: The junction departs from the called germline gene at one end, perhaps through a read error. This chain uses TRBV4-3 with TRBJ2-7, with D perhaps matching TRBD1 (5 bases). Germline V lookup: CDR1 LGHNA, CDR2 YSLEER. The length of the CDR3 is 15 residues. The CDR3 DNA reads as TGCGCCAGCAGCCAAGCTCTAGGGGTTTCCTACGAGCGGTACTTC. Translation gives CASSQALGVSYERYF.

The chain combines TRBV27 with TRBJ1-1; D is perhaps TRBD1 (6 bases). Germline lookup yields CDR1 MNHEY and CDR2 SMNVEV (reference sequence). V lost 4 bases and J lost 4, with 22 bases in between. This CDR3 contains 17 residues. The CDR3, as DNA: TGTGCCAGCAGTTCCATATCAGGGGCCGCTAGAGGCACTGAAGCTTTCTTT. Residues: CASSSISGAARGTEAFF.

The chain links TRBV10-3 to TRBJ2-3; the match to TRBD1 covers 8 bases. This CDR3 spans 14 amino acids. Germline CDR1 is ENHRY and CDR2 is SYGVKD. V gave up 3 bases and J gave up 5 bases; unmatched junction bases: 4. The CDR3 sequence: CAISESTGGDTQYF. The CDR3 nucleotides read TGTGCCATCAGTGAAAGTACAGGGGGAGATACGCAGTATTTT.

The rearrangement links TRBV5-4 to TRBJ2-3, with D unresolved. The germline V gene encodes CDR1 SGHNT and CDR2 YYREEE (reference sequence). This CDR3 is built from 11 residues. The V end lost 3 bases, the J end lost 13 bases, and 12 bases lay between the germline ends. The CDR3 DNA follows: TGTGCCAGCAGCTCGGGCGACGCTGAGTATTTT. As protein: CASSSGDAEYF.

The genes are TRBV28 and TRBJ2-1; 13 bases fit TRBD2. From germline, CDR1 is MDHEN and CDR2 SYDVKM. CDR3 length: 15 residues. Trimming at V came to 6 bases and at J to 7 bases, leaving 6 bases not matched to a gene. CDR3 DNA: TGTGCCAGCAGCTCAAGGACTAGCGGGAGAAATGAGCAGTTCTTC. Translating it yields CASSSRTSGRNEQFF.